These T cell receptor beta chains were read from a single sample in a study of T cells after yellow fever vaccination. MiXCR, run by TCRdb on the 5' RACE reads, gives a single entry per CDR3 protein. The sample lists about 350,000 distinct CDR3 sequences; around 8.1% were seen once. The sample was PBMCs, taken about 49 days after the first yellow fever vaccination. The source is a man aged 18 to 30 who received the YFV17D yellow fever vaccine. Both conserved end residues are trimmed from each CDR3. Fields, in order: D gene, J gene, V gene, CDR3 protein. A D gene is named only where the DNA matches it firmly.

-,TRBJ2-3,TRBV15,ATSRAYRAGASTDTQY
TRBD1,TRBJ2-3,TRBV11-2,ASSPGRDRATDTQY
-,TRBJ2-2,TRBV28,ASKRGVDTGELF
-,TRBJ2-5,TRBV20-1,SAVRQPHGETQY
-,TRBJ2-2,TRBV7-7,ASSVQGLELF
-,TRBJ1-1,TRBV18,ASSPFRGTEAF
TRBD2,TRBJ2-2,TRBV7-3,ASSSPAGVGWSGELF
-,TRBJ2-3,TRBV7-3,ASSFYGDTQY
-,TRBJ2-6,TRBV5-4,ASSLDPGTHLGANVLT
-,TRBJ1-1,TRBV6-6,ASSSAENTEAF
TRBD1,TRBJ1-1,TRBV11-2,ASSVELRGTGTFRTEAF
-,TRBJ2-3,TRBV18,ASSPNPRDFSTDTQY
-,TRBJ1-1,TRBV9,ASSPPGSWDTEAF
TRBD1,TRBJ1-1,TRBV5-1,ASSLLGTVEAF
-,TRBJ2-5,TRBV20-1,SARMGETQY
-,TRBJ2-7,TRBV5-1,ASSPEPGLETLEQY
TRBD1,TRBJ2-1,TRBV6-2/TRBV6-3,ASSYEWTGKQF
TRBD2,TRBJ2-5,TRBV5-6,ASSLRAGPSGIQETQY
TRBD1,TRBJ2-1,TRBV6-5,ASSSGTGGNEQF
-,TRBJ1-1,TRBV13,ASSLIENEAF
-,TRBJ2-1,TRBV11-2,ASSLDIRTPF
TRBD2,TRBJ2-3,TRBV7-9,ASSFGTSGGEEY
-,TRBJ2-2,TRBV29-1,SVWKNTGELF
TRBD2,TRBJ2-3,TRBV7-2,ASSATSGVADTQY
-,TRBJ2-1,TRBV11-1,ASSPRDGTGASSYNEQF
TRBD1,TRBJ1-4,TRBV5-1,ASSRRTGVDEKLF
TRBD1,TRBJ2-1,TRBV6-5,ASTSRPTGGSEQF
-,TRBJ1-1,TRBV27,ASSFSGEGTEAF
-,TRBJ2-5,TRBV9,ASSVDGGQETQY
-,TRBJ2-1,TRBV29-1,SVGGGGLNEQF
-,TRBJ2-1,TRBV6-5,ASSYSRESPGHNEQF
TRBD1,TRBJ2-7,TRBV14,ASSPLTGSSYEQY
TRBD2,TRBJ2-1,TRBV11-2,ASSFVLAGGEQF
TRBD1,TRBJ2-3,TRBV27,ASSLGRGRPLWH
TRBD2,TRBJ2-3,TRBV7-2,ASSLVDSGGGNTQY
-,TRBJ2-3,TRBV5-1,ASSEGQLSTDTQY
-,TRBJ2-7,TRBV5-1,ASSFSDSAYEQY
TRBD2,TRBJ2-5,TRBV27,ASSGGVAGRQETQY
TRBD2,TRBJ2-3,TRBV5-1,ASRLGTSGRAGTDTQY
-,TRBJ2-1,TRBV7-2,ASSLSLTAVGGYNEQF
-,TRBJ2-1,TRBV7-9,ASSPTGFTEQF
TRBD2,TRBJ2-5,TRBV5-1,ASSLALAGGQETQY
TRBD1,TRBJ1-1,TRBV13,ASSFPGGAMNTEAF
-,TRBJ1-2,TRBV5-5,ASSLRRNYGYT
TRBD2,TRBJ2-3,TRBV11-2,ASSLPGTSGGHRDTDTQY
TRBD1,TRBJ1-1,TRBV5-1,ASSLGTGFAEAF
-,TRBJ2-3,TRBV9,ASSVGASTDTQY
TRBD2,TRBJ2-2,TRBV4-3,ASSQDRGSGGLTGELF
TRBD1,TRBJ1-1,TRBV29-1,SVTGGYGEAF
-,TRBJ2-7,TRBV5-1,ASSLAALREQY